The TCR beta chain under discussion was sequenced for a study of T cell changes during pregnancy in multiple sclerosis. Using immunoSEQ multiplex PCR, the repertoire was profiled, and TCRdb retains in-frame clones only, with some absent. There are some 52,000 clones in the sample; approximately 90% occur only once, and 0.35% to 0.45% lies in the top ten. This clone has just a few counts. CDR3 size: 11 residues. Germline-derived CDR1 and CDR2 are MNHEY and SVGAGI. Trimming removed 4 bases from V and 8 bases from J, with 8 bases in between. This specimen was CD4+ T cells from peripheral blood mononuclear cells, taken before pregnancy. V gene TRBV6-5 combines with J gene TRBJ1-2; D perhaps matches TRBD1 (6 bases). This sequence was found in a female donor with multiple sclerosis, enrolled in a pregnancy study. CDR3: CASSSGVGYTF. Here the CDR3 DNA reads TGTGCCAGCAGTTCAGGGGTGGGCTACACCTTC.